This TCR beta chain was captured in a study of cytomegalovirus exposure and HLA in healthy donors. Study background: Unique TCR beta sequences numbering 95 million to 130 million came from approximately 180 million T cells in an earlier analysis.

A multiplex PCR was run with 60 Vbeta primers and 13 Jbeta primers. TCRdb's copy holds only in-frame clones and misses some; the assay was immunoSEQ multiplex PCR. Of roughly 150,000 clones listed, about 76% were seen once; the top ten hold around 3.7%. In the case of this clone: What it recognizes is unknown.

This CDR3 spans 13 amino acids. From germline, CDR1 is SGHNT and CDR2 YENEEA. Trimming stripped 5 bases from V and 4 bases from J, with 11 bases between. Study-level findings and limits: In a later analysis, V- and J-gene trimming of beta chains associated with a DCLRE1C missense variant, replicated independently. Immune exposure information available was restricted to CMV serostatus. Using the classifier, cytomegalovirus status was reportedly diagnosed with high specificity and sensitivity.

The rearrangement uses TRBV11-3 and TRBJ1-1, with D maybe TRBD1 (5 bases). The TCR originated in a male donor in good health and CMV-seronegative. Sample: PBMCs. In DNA form, the CDR3 reads TGTGCCAGCAGCATTGGGGCTACCACTGAAGCTTTCTTT. Its protein product is CASSIGATTEAFF.